The 3 T cell receptor beta chains in this list originate from one sample, sequenced in a study of cytomegalovirus exposure and HLA in healthy donors. The PCR used 60 Vbeta and 13 Jbeta primers. Sequencing was performed with immunoSEQ multiplex PCR; in TCRdb, only in-frame clones are kept and a portion is missing. The sample has 200,000 to 250,000 clones, approximately 88% seen once. The sample consisted of PBMCs. The source is a boy younger than 10 in good health and CMV-seronegative.

The rearrangement joins TRBV5-6 to TRBJ2-3; 7 nucleotides align to TRBD2. The CDR3 length is 15 residues. Germline trimming cut 0 bases from V and 3 bases from J; bases unmatched to any gene: 4. Germline CDR1 SGHDT, CDR2 YYEEEE. The CDR3 region is CASSLEASGTDTQYF. In DNA form, the CDR3 reads TGTGCCAGCAGCTTGGAGGCTAGCGGTACAGATACGCAGTATTTT.

J is TRBJ2-7 and V is TRBV6-5; TRBD2 aligns across 10 bases. Germline V gene data show CDR1 as MNHEY and CDR2 as SVGAGI. This CDR3 region has 14 residues. The ends lost 6 bases at V and 5 bases at J; junction bases unmatched: 7. The CDR3 sequence is CASRPTSGANEQYF. The CDR3 bases are TGTGCCAGCAGACCCACTAGCGGGGCTAACGAGCAGTACTTC.

The chain is built from TRBV10-3 and TRBJ1-1, with 8 bases aligning to TRBD1. The J segment lost 1 base and the V segment lost 8 bases, leaving 0 bases of the junction unmatched. Per the germline V gene, CDR1 is ENHRY and CDR2 is SYGVKD. The CDR3 is 12 residues long. The CDR3 protein is CAIGTGNTEAFF. As DNA, the CDR3 is TGTGCCATCGGGACAGGGAACACTGAAGCTTTCTTT.